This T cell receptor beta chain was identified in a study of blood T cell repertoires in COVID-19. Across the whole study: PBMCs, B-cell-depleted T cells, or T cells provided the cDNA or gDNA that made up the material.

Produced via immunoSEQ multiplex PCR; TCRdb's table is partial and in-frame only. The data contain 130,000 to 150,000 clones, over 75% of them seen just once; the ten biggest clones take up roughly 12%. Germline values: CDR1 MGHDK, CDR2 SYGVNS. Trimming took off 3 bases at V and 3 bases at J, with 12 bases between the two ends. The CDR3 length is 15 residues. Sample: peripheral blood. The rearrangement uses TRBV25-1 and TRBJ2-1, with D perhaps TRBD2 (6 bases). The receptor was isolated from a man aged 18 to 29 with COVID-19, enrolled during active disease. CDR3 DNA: TGTGCCAGCAGTGATTTCCGGGACTTCTACAATGAGCAGTTCTTC. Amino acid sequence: CASSDFRDFYNEQFF.